This TCR beta chain came from a study of T cells in localized non-small cell lung cancer. This CDR3 is built from 10 residues. Germline assignment: CDR1 LNHDA and CDR2 SQIVND (reference sequence). V lost 10 bases, J lost 6 bases, and 8 bases lay in between. Comment on this clone: What it binds is not known.

Profiled with immunoSEQ multiplex PCR; TCRdb holds only in-frame clones, not every one. The data hold approximately 57,000 clones, with about nine tenths observed a single time. General study points: When the top 100 tumor clones were examined, a median approximately 59 of them also appeared in the adjacent lung, which was paired and uninvolved. Heterogeneity cannot be ruled out, as sequencing used one tumor region only. Overall survival was longer when the density of T cells in the blood was higher. Compared with tumor, uninvolved adjacent lung displayed greater T cell clonality, ranking highest overall.

This TCR was sampled from a woman aged 40 to 75 with stage I lung adenocarcinoma. The sequencing here drew on peripheral blood, taken before any cancer treatment. V gene TRBV19 combines with J gene TRBJ2-3; D not certain. The CDR3 region has the DNA TGTGCCACCCTATCGGATACGCAGTATTTT. This gives the protein CATLSDTQYF.